One and the same sample provided the 29 T cell receptor beta chains below, sequenced in a study of tissue T cells after allogeneic stem cell transplantation. Here immunoSEQ multiplex PCR was the method, and the copy in TCRdb shows in-frame clones only, minus some. The table lists 25,000 to 35,000 clones, around 86% of them singletons. The specimen comprised blood, sampled before transplantation. These receptors were taken from a woman aged 18 to 55 who later had graft-versus-host disease after an allogeneic stem cell transplant.

This clone showed up just once. This sequence joins TRBV19 and TRBJ2-1; 8 bases are shared with TRBD1. Germline trimming cut 8 bases from V and 3 bases from J; bases unmatched to any gene: 9. The CDR3 length is 15 residues. The germline CDR1 and CDR2 sequences are LNHDA and SQIVND (reference sequence). This chain's CDR3 is CASGPRGHIYNEQFF. The CDR3 DNA follows: TGTGCCAGTGGACCCAGGGGGCACATCTACAATGAGCAGTTCTTC.

The chain recombines TRBV7-2 with TRBJ2-1, with D uncertain. Germline V CDR1 and CDR2: SGHTA, FQGNSA. The CDR3 extends over 13 amino acids. V was trimmed by 0 bases and J by 10 bases, leaving 10 bases between them. The CDR3 region has the DNA TGTGCCAGCAGCTTAGCGTTGGGTGGCGAGCAGTTCTTC. This encodes CASSLALGGEQFF. The full variable domain, rest sourced from reference TRBV7-2 and TRBJ2-1, is GAGVSQSPSNKVTEKGKDVELRCDPISGHTALYWYRQSLGQGLEFLIYFQGNSAPDKSGLPSDRFSAERTGGSVSTLTIQRTQQEDSAVYLCASSLALGGEQFFGPGTRLTVL.

This clone was recorded once. The chain joins TRBV25-1 to TRBJ2-6, with D perhaps matching TRBD1 (6 bases). The germline CDR1 and CDR2 sequences are MGHDK and SYGVNS. With 8 bases removed from V and 1 base from J, the gap between germline ends came to 9 bases. The CDR3 totals 14 residues. CDR3 nucleotides: TGTGCCAGCGCTCAGGGGTCTGGGGCCAACGTCCTGACTTTC. Translated, it gives CASAQGSGANVLTF.

The chain uses TRBV19 and TRBJ2-7; D tentatively reads TRBD1 or TRBD2 (6 bases each). In germline, CDR1 is LNHDA, CDR2 SQIVND (reference sequence). V was cut by 3 bases and J by 0 bases, with 12 bases left in between. The CDR3 runs to 15 residues. This chain's CDR3 is CASSIGGQRSYEQYF. The CDR3 nucleotides read TGTGCCAGTAGTATTGGGGGGCAGCGCTCCTACGAGCAGTACTTC. Combining the CDR3 with reference TRBV19 and TRBJ2-7 gives the whole variable domain DGGITQSPKYLFRKEGQNVTLSCEQNLNHDAMYWYRQDPGQGLRLIYYSQIVNDFQKGDIAEGYSVSREKKESFPLTVTSAQKNPTAFYLCASSIGGQRSYEQYFGPGTRLTVT.

The V and J genes are TRBV12-3 or TRBV12-4 and TRBJ2-7; no definite D call. V lost 5 bases, J lost 3 bases, and 8 bases lay in between. The CDR3 is made up of 12 amino acids. CDR3 DNA sequence: TGTGCCAGCAGTCTCTCAGGCTACGAGCAGTACTTC. As protein: CASSLSGYEQYF.

The chain carries TRBV7-8 and TRBJ2-3; 11 positions agree with TRBD2. The V and J ends lost 5 bases and 1 base, in that order; junction bases with no gene match: 8. The CDR3 has 17 amino acids. Looked up from germline, CDR1 is SGHVS and CDR2 is FQNEAQ. The CDR3 DNA is TGTGCCAGCAGCCTAAATAGCGGGGGGGCCGGCACAGATACGCAGTATTTT. It codes for CASSLNSGGAGTDTQYF.

The CDR3 coding sequence is TGCGCCAGCAGCTTGCAGGCAGGGGAAGAGCAGTACTTC. Its translation: CASSLQAGEEQYF. This chain links TRBV5-1 with TRBJ2-7; D perhaps matches TRBD1 (6 bases). The germline V gene encodes CDR1 SGHRS and CDR2 YFSETQ. The length of the CDR3 is 13 residues. Between the trimmed V and J ends, which lost 1 base and 7 bases, there was a span of 12 bases.

This chain joins TRBV6-5 and TRBJ2-6; D remains unclear. The germline V gene has CDR1 MNHEY and CDR2 SVGAGI. The ends were cut back, 8 bases at V and 0 bases at J, with 8 bases in the middle. The CDR3 totals 14 residues. The CDR3 loop reads CASQKSSGANVLTF. The CDR3, as DNA: TGTGCCAGCCAGAAGAGCTCTGGGGCCAACGTCCTGACTTTC.

This rearrangement joins TRBV6-4 to TRBJ2-3; tentatively, D is TRBD2 (6 bases). The V end lost 0 bases, the J end lost 4 bases, and 11 bases lay between the germline ends. The germline V gene has CDR1 MRHNA and CDR2 SNTAGT. The CDR3 is 15 residues long. CDR3 nucleotides: TGTGCCAGCAGTGACTCGGGGGGAGCGGCAGATACGCAGTATTTT. It yields the protein CASSDSGGAADTQYF.

This chain links TRBV2 with TRBJ1-2, with D maybe TRBD1 (6 bases). The V end lost 4 bases, the J end lost 1 base, and 10 bases lay between the germline ends. The CDR3 totals 14 residues. Germline CDR1 is SNHLY and CDR2 is FYNNEI. The CDR3 spells CASSVQGFNYGYTF. CDR3 nucleotides: TGTGCCAGCAGTGTTCAGGGGTTTAACTATGGCTACACCTTC.

The chain recombines TRBV28 with TRBJ2-7; no clear D. Germline V CDR1 and CDR2: MDHEN, SYDVKM. CDR3 length: 14 residues. V was clipped by 5 bases and J by 4 bases, with 15 bases between them. The CDR3 DNA is TGTGCCAGCAGTCCACTTCAGGTAGAATACGAGCAGTACTTC. Translated, it gives CASSPLQVEYEQYF.

The V gene is TRBV3-1 (or the pseudogene TRBV3-2), the J gene TRBJ1-3, with no clear D. CDR1 and CDR2 (germline): LGHDT, YNNKEL (reference sequence). V dropped 0 bases and J dropped 0 bases, with 6 bases sitting between them. The length of the CDR3 is 15 residues. As DNA, the CDR3 is TGTGCCAGCAGCCAAGATGACGGCTCTGGAAACACCATATATTTT. It codes for CASSQDDGSGNTIYF.

The chain has TRBV7-3 and TRBJ2-2; D is ambiguous. Between the trimmed V and J ends, which lost 5 bases and 7 bases, there was a span of 11 bases. The CDR3 runs 13 residues. Germline V gene lookup returns CDR1 SGHTA and CDR2 FQGTGA. The CDR3, as DNA: TGTGCCAGCAGCCCTAGGCTGGGCGGGGAGCTGTTTTTT. This encodes CASSPRLGGELFF.

This chain connects TRBV5-1 to TRBJ2-5, with unresolved D. The CDR3 has 13 amino acids. Germline V CDR1 and CDR2: SGHRS, YFSETQ. Trimming shortened V by 1 base and J by 1 base, and 5 bases separated the two germline ends. CDR3 DNA: TGCGCCAGCAGCTTGCTTGGCCAAGAGACCCAGTACTTC. Protein: CASSLLGQETQYF.

The chain employs TRBV6-5 and TRBJ2-6; D perhaps matches TRBD1 (5 bases). Germline V gene lookup returns CDR1 MNHEY and CDR2 SVGAGI. The CDR3 loop spans 15 amino acids. V shed 7 bases and J shed 1 base, with 11 bases lying between them. CDR3 in amino acids: CASTPQGSGANVLTF. CDR3 bases: TGTGCCAGCACCCCTCAGGGTTCTGGGGCCAACGTCCTGACTTTC.

V is TRBV9 and J is TRBJ1-3, with a tentative D call TRBD1 (6 bases). The CDR3 extends over 15 amino acids. V lost 3 bases and J 2 bases, leaving 12 bases between the germline ends. The germline CDR1 and CDR2 sequences are SGDLS and YYNGEE. In DNA form, the CDR3 reads TGTGCCAGCAGCGCTGGGACACTGGCTGGAAACACCATATATTTT. Translating gives CASSAGTLAGNTIYF. The full variable domain, completed using reference TRBV9 and TRBJ1-3, is DSGVTQTPKHLITATGQRVTLRCSPRSGDLSVYWYQQSLDQGLQFLIQYYNGEERAKGNILERFSAQQFPDLHSELNLSSLELGDSALYFCASSAGTLAGNTIYFGEGSWLTVV.

The V and J genes are TRBV2 and TRBJ1-1; no reliable D call. The ends were cut back, 10 bases at V and 3 bases at J, with 15 bases in the middle. The CDR3 has 13 residues. Looked up from germline, CDR1 is SNHLY and CDR2 is FYNNEI. CDR3 sequence: CATHLNSHTEAFF. CDR3 nucleotide sequence: TGTGCCACCCACCTAAACAGTCACACTGAAGCTTTCTTT.

The chain has TRBV11-1 and TRBJ2-2; D remains ambiguous. The CDR3 runs 13 residues. V lost 5 bases, J lost 6 bases, and 10 bases lay in between. Germline CDR1 SGHAT, CDR2 FQDESV (reference sequence). The chain's CDR3 is CASSGVGSGELFF. The CDR3 coding sequence is TGTGCCAGCAGCGGGGTGGGGTCCGGGGAGCTGTTTTTT.

The rearrangement uses TRBV12-3 or TRBV12-4 and TRBJ2-5, with D possibly being TRBD2 (5 bases). The CDR3 is 13 residues long. Trimming removed 3 bases from V and 5 bases from J, with 10 bases in between. Here the CDR3 DNA reads TGTGCCAGCAGTTTGAACCGGGGTGAGACCCAGTACTTC. It translates to CASSLNRGETQYF.

The chain has TRBV6-5 and TRBJ2-7; 7 bases are a match to TRBD2. Losses at the gene ends were 6 bases for V and 0 bases for J; bases not matched to a gene: 5. CDR1 is MNHEY, CDR2 SVGAGI, per germline. This CDR3 has 14 residues. The CDR3 reads CASSSSGYSYEQYF. DNA for the CDR3: TGTGCCAGCAGCAGTAGCGGGTACTCCTACGAGCAGTACTTC.

The V and J genes are TRBV6-5 and TRBJ1-1, with a possible D match to TRBD1 (6 bases). The CDR3 runs to 15 residues. Looked up from germline, CDR1 is MNHEY and CDR2 is SVGAGI. V lost 3 bases to trimming and J lost 1 base, with 12 bases between them. The chain's CDR3 is CASSYDGQSNTEAFF. CDR3 sequence (DNA): TGTGCCAGCAGTTATGATGGACAGTCGAACACTGAAGCTTTCTTT.

CDR3 sequence: CASIGGSEAFF. CDR3 sequence (DNA): TGCGCCAGCATAGGGGGCTCTGAAGCTTTCTTT. The chain employs TRBV10-1 and TRBJ1-1; 7 bases align to TRBD1. The ends lost 7 bases at V and 6 bases at J; junction bases unmatched: 2. Germline assignment: CDR1 WNHNN and CDR2 SYGVQD (reference sequence). There are 11 residues in the CDR3.

V usage is TRBV18 and J usage is TRBJ1-5, with 8 bases aligning to TRBD1. CDR1 is KGHSH, CDR2 LQKENI, per germline. Trimming at V came to 6 bases and at J to 0 bases, leaving 10 bases not matched to a gene. The CDR3 is 17 residues long. This CDR3 reads CASSPLGQGGSNQPQHF. CDR3 DNA: TGTGCCAGCTCCCCTCTTGGACAGGGAGGTAGCAATCAGCCCCAGCATTTT.

The gene calls are TRBV7-2 and TRBJ1-2, with D tentatively TRBD1 (6 bases). V lost 1 base, J lost 4 bases, and 10 bases lay in between. The V gene's germline CDR1 is SGHTA and CDR2 FQGNSA. CDR3 length: 14 amino acids. The CDR3 spells CASSLGPTGYGYTF. DNA for the CDR3: TGTGCCAGCAGCTTAGGACCGACAGGCTATGGCTACACCTTC.

The chain uses TRBV5-4 and TRBJ2-3, with a possible D match to TRBD1 (6 bases). The CDR3 spans 14 residues. Germline V gene data show CDR1 as SGHNT and CDR2 as YYREEE (reference sequence). The V end lost 4 bases, the J end lost 3 bases, and 12 bases lay between the germline ends. CDR3 sequence: CASSATGITDTQYF. CDR3 coding DNA: TGTGCCAGCAGCGCTACAGGGATAACAGATACGCAGTATTTT.

This chain joins TRBV12-3 or TRBV12-4 and TRBJ1-1; 9 positions agree with TRBD1. The CDR3 has 13 amino acids. V was clipped by 6 bases and J by 4 bases; unmatched bases: 3. The CDR3, as DNA: TGTGCCAGCAGGGACAGGGGTAGCACTGAAGCTTTCTTT. Translation: CASRDRGSTEAFF.

V usage is TRBV28 and J usage is TRBJ1-6; D remains ambiguous. The CDR3 length is 15 residues. Germline V CDR1 and CDR2: MDHEN, SYDVKM. V was trimmed by 4 bases and J by 8 bases, leaving 15 bases between them. The CDR3: CASSSHYLLYSPLHF. The CDR3 DNA follows: TGTGCCAGCAGTTCCCATTACCTGTTATATTCACCCCTCCACTTT.

This clone ranks as medium-sized (0.01 to 0.1%). The chain employs TRBV2 and TRBJ2-1; no clear D. The CDR3 has 13 amino acids. Trimming shortened V by 2 bases and J by 5 bases, and 7 bases separated the two germline ends. The germline V gene encodes CDR1 SNHLY and CDR2 FYNNEI. The CDR3 sequence: CASSEPLDNEQFF. Written as DNA, the CDR3 is TGTGCCAGCAGTGAACCTCTAGACAATGAGCAGTTCTTC.

The V call is TRBV5-1, the J call TRBJ2-5; D is perhaps TRBD2 (5 bases). This CDR3 has 13 amino acids. V lost 5 bases, J lost 2 bases, and 10 bases lay in between. The germline V gene has CDR1 SGHRS and CDR2 YFSETQ. CDR3 protein: CASRVGNQETQYF. The CDR3 DNA reads as TGCGCCAGCAGAGTCGGGAATCAAGAGACCCAGTACTTC.